These 5 T cell receptor beta chains came from one sample sequenced in a study of T cells after somatic rescue of genetic block. Data came from immunoSEQ multiplex PCR; TCRdb stores just in-frame clones and leaves some out. This sample has 14,000 to 15,000 clones; more than 65% occur once, and the top ten carry approximately 15%. What was sequenced was peripheral blood mononuclear cells (PBMCs). The source is a boy younger than 18.

In this sample, this clone turned up a few times. V is TRBV28 and J is TRBJ2-7; no clear D gene. Germline V gene lookup returns CDR1 MDHEN and CDR2 SYDVKM. The ends were cut back, 2 bases at V and 4 bases at J, with 6 bases in the middle. CDR3 size: 12 residues. The CDR3 nucleotides read TGTGCCAGCAGTTTAAAGGTTTACGAGCAGTACTTC. Residues: CASSLKVYEQYF.

This clone was recorded only once. This chain's CDR3 is CASSVSLNEQFF. In DNA form, the CDR3 reads TGTGCCAGCAGCGTATCCTTAAATGAGCAGTTCTTC. This chain uses TRBV9 with TRBJ2-1; the D is unclear. Trimming took 1 base from V and 7 from J, leaving 6 bases between them. The CDR3 loop spans 12 amino acids. The germline gives CDR1 SGDLS, CDR2 YYNGEE. Complete variable domain (other parts from reference TRBV9 and TRBJ2-1): DSGVTQTPKHLITATGQRVTLRCSPRSGDLSVYWYQQSLDQGLQFLIQYYNGEERAKGNILERFSAQQFPDLHSELNLSSLELGDSALYFCASSVSLNEQFFGPGTRLTVL.

The chain is built from TRBV7-9 and TRBJ2-1; TRBD2 might be the D (6 bases). V gave up 1 base and J gave up 2 bases, with 9 bases separating them. The CDR3 is 15 amino acids. Germline loops: CDR1 SEHNR, CDR2 FQNEAQ (reference sequence). The CDR3 region is CASSLVGGPYNEQFF. CDR3 coding DNA: TGTGCCAGCAGCTTAGTAGGAGGGCCCTACAATGAGCAGTTCTTC.

The J gene is TRBJ1-2, the V gene TRBV19, with a possible D match to TRBD1 (5 bases). Germline loops: CDR1 LNHDA, CDR2 SQIVND (reference sequence). Trimming left V 0 bases short and J 7 bases short, with 12 bases between. This CDR3 comprises 14 residues. CDR3 bases: TGTGCCAGTAGTATAGAAGGGCAGGGTCGTGGCTACACCTTC. It is translated as CASSIEGQGRGYTF.

The chain recombines TRBV18 with TRBJ2-7; D remains ambiguous. The CDR3 contains 14 residues. V was shortened by 3 bases and J by 7 bases, with 16 bases between the two germline ends. CDR1 and CDR2 from the germline V gene are KGHSH and LQKENI. CDR3 coding DNA: TGTGCCAGCTCACCCCTCGCCAGCAACTATGAGCAGTACTTC. It codes for CASSPLASNYEQYF.